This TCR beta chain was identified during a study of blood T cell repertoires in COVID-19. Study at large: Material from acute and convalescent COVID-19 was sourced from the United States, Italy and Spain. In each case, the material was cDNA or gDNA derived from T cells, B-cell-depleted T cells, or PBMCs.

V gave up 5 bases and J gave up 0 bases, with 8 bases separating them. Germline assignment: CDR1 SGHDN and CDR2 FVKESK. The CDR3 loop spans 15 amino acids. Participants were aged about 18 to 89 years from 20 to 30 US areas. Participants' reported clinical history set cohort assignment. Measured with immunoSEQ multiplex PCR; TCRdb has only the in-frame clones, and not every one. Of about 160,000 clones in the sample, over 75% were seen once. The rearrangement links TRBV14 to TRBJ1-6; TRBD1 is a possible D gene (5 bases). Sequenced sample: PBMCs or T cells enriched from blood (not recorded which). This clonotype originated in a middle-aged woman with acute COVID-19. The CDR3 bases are TGTGCCAGCAGCAGGGGCTACTCCTATAATTCACCCCTCCACTTT. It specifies CASSRGYSYNSPLHF.